This TCR beta chain was recovered during a study of PD-1 blockade in classical Hodgkin lymphoma. Study results and limitations: Compared with healthy donors, newly diagnosed patients reportedly showed lower baseline TCR diversity. What drove the repertoire differences, possibly disease activity or prior therapy, has not been defined.

The germline V gene encodes CDR1 ENHRY and CDR2 SYGVKD. CDR3 length equals 14 residues. V gave up 2 bases and J gave up 8 bases, with 12 bases separating them. A remark on this clone: Its antigen is not identified.

Assay: immunoSEQ multiplex PCR; the TCRdb copy retains only in-frame clones and omits some. The table has about 3,200 clones, roughly 70% seen once; the top ten hold roughly 20%. The time point: newly diagnosed, previously untreated cHL patient sample. PBMCs were thawed, and CD8+ T cells were then isolated from them by magnetic negative selection. Peripheral samples used as comparators were newly diagnosed, untreated classical Hodgkin lymphoma PBMCs. This chain connects TRBV10-3 to TRBJ1-4; D is undetermined. The TCR sequence derives from a human donor with classical Hodgkin lymphoma. Sequencing was carried out using CD8+ T cells from blood. The CDR3 nucleotides read TGTGCCATCAGTGAGGTACAAGCCGGGGAAAAACTGTTTTTT. Protein: CAISEVQAGEKLFF.